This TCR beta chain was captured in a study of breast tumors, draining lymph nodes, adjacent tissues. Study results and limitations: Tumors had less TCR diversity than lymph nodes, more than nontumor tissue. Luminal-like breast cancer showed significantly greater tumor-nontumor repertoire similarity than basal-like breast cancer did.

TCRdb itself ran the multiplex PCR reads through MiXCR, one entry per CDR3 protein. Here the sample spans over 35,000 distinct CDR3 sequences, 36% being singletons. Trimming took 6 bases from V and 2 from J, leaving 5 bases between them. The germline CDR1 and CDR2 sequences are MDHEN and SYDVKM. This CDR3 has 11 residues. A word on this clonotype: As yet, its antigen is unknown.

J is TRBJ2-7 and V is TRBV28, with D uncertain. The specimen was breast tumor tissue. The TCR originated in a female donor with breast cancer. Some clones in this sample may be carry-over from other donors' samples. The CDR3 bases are TGTGCCAGCAGCAGCCCCTACGAGCAGTACTTC. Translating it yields CASSSPYEQYF.